This T cell receptor beta chain was identified in a study of blood T cell repertoires in COVID-19 (dated by TCRdb to 2018 to 2021). Looking at the study overall: Samples covering the acute and convalescent phases of COVID-19 were provided by collaborators in the United States, Italy and Spain. A de-identified subject ID, COVID-19 status, age in years and sex were almost always included in the sample metadata. Where available, HLA class I and class II types were taken from metadata supplied by the sample provider and were not determined by assay-based typing. Deeply sampled blood TCRbeta repertoires from subjects exposed to, actively infected with, or recovered from COVID-19 were included in the dataset. The prospective study material was composed of cDNA or gDNA derived from T cells, B-cell-depleted T cells, or PBMCs. Samples came from the ongoing ImmuneRACE study (first 160 participants) plus 1,254 subjects from 6 global collaborators. The repertoires were released in a freely available public database intended as a resource for research on the immune response to SARS-CoV-2.

In the case of this clone: The antigen it recognizes is unknown. The sample holds no much larger clone one base away, and base qualities are not on file.

TCRbeta CDR3 regions were amplified from genomic DNA by means of the immunoSEQ Assay, a bias-controlled multiplex PCR. From the authors' description of their analysis: Within the assay, amplification of reference gene primers was used to estimate how many nucleated cells each sample contained. To quantify the absolute abundance of each unique TCRbeta CDR3 rearrangement, sequence reads were collapsed and filtered. For each sample, productive Simpson clonality was calculated by taking the square root of Simpson's diversity index across productive rearrangements. The table comes from immuneACCESS by way of TCRdb, which keeps in-frame sequences with V and J called. Part of the clones is missing from these tables; in studies checked, under half for an unresolved V gene and the rest for unknown reasons. D and trimming were read from the DNA, whereas the V and J calls and clone size are those reported in that table. The sample has more than 450,000 clones on record, roughly 87% of them singletons. The ten largest clones take up roughly 0.7% of the sample.

There are 16 amino acids in the CDR3, from cysteine to phenylalanine inclusive. This entry keeps only the CDR3 DNA: 48 bases, framed from base 1. Trimming takes 1 base from V and 6 bases from J, and the germline ends sit 16 bases apart. Sequences LGHDT (CDR1) and YNNKEL (CDR2) are obtained from the germline V gene (reference sequence). On the study overall, not on this receptor specifically: How much clinical and demographic metadata was included differed by source and by participant, and the metadata was provided uncurated.

Enrolling through a virtual design, the prospective study's participants ranged in age from about 18 to 89 years and lived across about two dozen United States geographic areas. In the prospective study, participants were assigned to cohorts based on the clinical history participants reported in a screening survey and a study questionnaire. Recovered participants in ImmuneRACE Cohort 3 were defined as having two consecutive negative NP/OP PCR tests, clearance from a healthcare professional, or resolution of symptoms. Each participant in the prospective study had whole blood, serum and a nasopharyngeal or oropharyngeal swab collected by mobile phlebotomists. Prospective study participants could optionally give additional blood draws and questionnaires over a roughly 2-month period. Before DNA extraction, blood samples from the prospective study were shipped at room temperature or frozen.

The V and J segments used are TRBV3-1 (or the pseudogene TRBV3-2) and TRBJ1-3; TRBD1 is perhaps the D gene, given 6 matching bases. The sequence was collected from a young woman who had recovered from COVID-19. The sequenced material came from PBMCs or T cells enriched from blood (not recorded which). CDR3 sequence: CASSQAPTGSQNTIYF. The nucleotides read TGTGCCAGCAGCCAAGCTCCTACAGGGTCTCAAAACACCATATATTTT.